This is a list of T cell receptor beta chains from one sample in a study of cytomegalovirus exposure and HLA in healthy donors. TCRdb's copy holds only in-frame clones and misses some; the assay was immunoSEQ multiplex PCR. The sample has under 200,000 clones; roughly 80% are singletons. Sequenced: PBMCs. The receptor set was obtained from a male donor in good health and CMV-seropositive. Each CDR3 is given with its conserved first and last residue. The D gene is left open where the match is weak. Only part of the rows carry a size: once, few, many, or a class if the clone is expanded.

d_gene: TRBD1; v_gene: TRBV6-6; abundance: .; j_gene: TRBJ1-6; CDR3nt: TGTGCCAGCAGTTACTCAGGGGGCAATTCACCCCTCCACTTT; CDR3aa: CASSYSGGNSPLHF
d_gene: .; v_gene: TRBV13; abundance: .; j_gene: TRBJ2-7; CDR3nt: TGTGCCAGCAGCCCTCGTCAGGAGGGCTCCGAGCAGTACTTC; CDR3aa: CASSPRQEGSEQYF
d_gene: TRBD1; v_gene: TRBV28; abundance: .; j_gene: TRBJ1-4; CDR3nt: TGTGCCAGCAGTTTAATGCAGGGGGCTAATGAAAAACTGTTTTTT; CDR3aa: CASSLMQGANEKLFF
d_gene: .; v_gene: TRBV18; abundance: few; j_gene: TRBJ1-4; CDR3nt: TGTGCCAGCTCACTCCTTGCAACTAATGAAAAACTGTTTTTT; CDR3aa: CASSLLATNEKLFF
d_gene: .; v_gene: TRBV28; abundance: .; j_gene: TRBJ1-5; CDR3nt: TGTGCCAGCGGACTTTTGGGCAATCAGCCCCAGCATTTT; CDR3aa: CASGLLGNQPQHF
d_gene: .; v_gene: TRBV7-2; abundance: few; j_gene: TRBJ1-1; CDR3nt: TGTGCCAGCAGCTTCTCAAGCGCGGCCATGAACACTGAAGCTTTCTTT; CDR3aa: CASSFSSAAMNTEAFF
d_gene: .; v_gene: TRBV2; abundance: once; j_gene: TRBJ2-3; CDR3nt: TGTGCCAGCATCCGAAGGTTAGCGGGCACAGATACGCAGTATTTT; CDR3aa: CASIRRLAGTDTQYF
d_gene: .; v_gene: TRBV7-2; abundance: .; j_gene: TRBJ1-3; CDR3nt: TGTGCCAGCAGCTTAGCGGGGGGCTCTGGAAACACCATATATTTT; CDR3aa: CASSLAGGSGNTIYF
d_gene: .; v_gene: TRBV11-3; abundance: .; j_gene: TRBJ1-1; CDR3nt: TGTGCCAGCAGCTCGGGGGGGGCTCACACTGAAGCTTTCTTT; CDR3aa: CASSSGGAHTEAFF
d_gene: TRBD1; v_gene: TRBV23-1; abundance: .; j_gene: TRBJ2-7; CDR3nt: TGCGCCAGCAGTCAAAGACAGGGGCTCTCGTACGAGCAGTACTTC; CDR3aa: CASSQRQGLSYEQYF
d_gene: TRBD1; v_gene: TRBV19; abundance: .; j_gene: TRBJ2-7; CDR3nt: TGTGCCAGTAGTCCCGGGACAGCAACCTACGAGCAGTACTTC; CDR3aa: CASSPGTATYEQYF
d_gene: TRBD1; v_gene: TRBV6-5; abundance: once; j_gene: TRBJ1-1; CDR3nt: TGTGCCAGCAGTTATCAGGGGGAGGTAGCTTTCTTT; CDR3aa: CASSYQGEVAFF
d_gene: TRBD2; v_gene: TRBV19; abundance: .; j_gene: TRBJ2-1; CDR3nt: TGTGCCAGTAGAGGACTAGCGGGTACCAATGAGCAGTTCTTC; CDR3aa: CASRGLAGTNEQFF
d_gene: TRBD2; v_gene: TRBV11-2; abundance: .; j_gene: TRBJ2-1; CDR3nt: TGTGCCACCAGGACTAGCGGGAGCAATGAGCAGTTCTTC; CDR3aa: CATRTSGSNEQFF
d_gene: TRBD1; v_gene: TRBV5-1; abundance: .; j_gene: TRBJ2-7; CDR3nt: TGCGCCAGCAGCCGGGGACAGGGCAGCTCCTACGAGCAGTACTTC; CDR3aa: CASSRGQGSSYEQYF
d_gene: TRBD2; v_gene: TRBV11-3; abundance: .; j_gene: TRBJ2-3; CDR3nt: TGTGCCAGCTCGGGGAGCGGGAGAGGAGATACGCAGTATTTT; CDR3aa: CASSGSGRGDTQYF
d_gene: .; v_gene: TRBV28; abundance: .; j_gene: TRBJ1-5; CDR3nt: TGTGCCAGCAGTTTATTGGCGGCCGGTCAGCCCCAGCATTTT; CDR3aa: CASSLLAAGQPQHF
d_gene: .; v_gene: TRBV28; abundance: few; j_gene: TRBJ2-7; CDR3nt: TGTGCCAGCAGTCGGACTCCTGGCCCGCAGTACTTC; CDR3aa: CASSRTPGPQYF
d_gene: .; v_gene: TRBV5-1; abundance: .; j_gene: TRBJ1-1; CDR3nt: TGCGCCAGCAGCATGGGACCTGAGGGTGAAGCTTTCTTT; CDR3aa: CASSMGPEGEAFF
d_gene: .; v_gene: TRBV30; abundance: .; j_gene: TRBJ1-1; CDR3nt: TGTGCCTGGGAAGAACAGGGATACACTGAAGCTTTCTTT; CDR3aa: CAWEEQGYTEAFF
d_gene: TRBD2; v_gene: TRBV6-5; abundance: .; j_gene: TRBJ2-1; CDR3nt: TGTGCCAGCAGTTACTCGAAGCGGGGGGGCTACAATGAGCAGTTCTTC; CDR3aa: CASSYSKRGGYNEQFF
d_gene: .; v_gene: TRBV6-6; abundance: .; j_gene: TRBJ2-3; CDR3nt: TGTGCCAACACATGGGGGGTGTTAGCAGATACGCAGTATTTT; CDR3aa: CANTWGVLADTQYF
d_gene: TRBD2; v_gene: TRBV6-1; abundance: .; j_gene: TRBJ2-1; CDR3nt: TGTGCCAGTTCACCTCTAGCGGCTCCCTACAATGAGCAGTTCTTC; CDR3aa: CASSPLAAPYNEQFF
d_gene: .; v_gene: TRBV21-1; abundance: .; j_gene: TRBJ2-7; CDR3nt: TGTGCCAGCAGCCCCTACAGGAAAAGCTCCTACGAGCAGTACTTC; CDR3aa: CASSPYRKSSYEQYF
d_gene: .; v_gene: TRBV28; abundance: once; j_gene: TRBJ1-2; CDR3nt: TGTGCCGCCACTAGGACTAACTATGGCTACACCTTC; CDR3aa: CAATRTNYGYTF
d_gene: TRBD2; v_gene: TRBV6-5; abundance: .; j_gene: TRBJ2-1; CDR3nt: TGTGCCAGCAGCTTAGCGGGAGCGTCCTACAATGAGCAGTTCTTC; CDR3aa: CASSLAGASYNEQFF
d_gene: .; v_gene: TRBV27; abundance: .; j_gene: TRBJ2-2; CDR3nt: TGTGCCAGCAGTTTATCGCCTAGAGAGAACACCGGGGAGCTGTTTTTT; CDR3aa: CASSLSPRENTGELFF
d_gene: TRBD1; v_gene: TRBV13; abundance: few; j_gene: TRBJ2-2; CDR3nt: TGTGCCAGCAGGAATAGACAGGGAGAAAACACCGGGGAGCTGTTTTTT; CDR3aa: CASRNRQGENTGELFF
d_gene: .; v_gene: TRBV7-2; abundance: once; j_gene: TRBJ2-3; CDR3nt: TGTGCCAGCACCACCCCCGGTAGGGGCTTCACAGATACGCAGTATTTT; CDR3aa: CASTTPGRGFTDTQYF